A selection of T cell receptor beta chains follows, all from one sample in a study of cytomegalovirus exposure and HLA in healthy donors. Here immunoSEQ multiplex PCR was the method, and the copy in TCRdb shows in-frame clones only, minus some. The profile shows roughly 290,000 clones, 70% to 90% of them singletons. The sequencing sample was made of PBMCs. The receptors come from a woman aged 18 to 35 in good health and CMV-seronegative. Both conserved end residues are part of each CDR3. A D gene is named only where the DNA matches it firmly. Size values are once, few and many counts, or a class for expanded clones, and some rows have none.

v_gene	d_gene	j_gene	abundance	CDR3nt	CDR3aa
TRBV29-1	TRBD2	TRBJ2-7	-	TGCAGCGTTTCGGGGGGACCCTACGAGCAGTACTTC	CSVSGGPYEQYF
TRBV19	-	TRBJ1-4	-	TGTGCCAGTAGTTGGGGGGGCGCGGGTGAAAAACTGTTTTTT	CASSWGGAGEKLFF
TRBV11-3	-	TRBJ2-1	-	TGTGCCAGCAGCTTACCGGACTTGGGTGAGCAGTTCTTC	CASSLPDLGEQFF
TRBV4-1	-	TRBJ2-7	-	TGCGCCAGCAGCCATCGGTTCCCGGGTCCCTACGAGCAGTACTTC	CASSHRFPGPYEQYF
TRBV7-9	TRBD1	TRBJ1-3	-	TGTGCCAGCAGCTTAGGTGACAGGGGGATTTCTGGAAACACCATATATTTT	CASSLGDRGISGNTIYF
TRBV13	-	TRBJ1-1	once	TGTGCCAGCATGCTAAACCGCGGAGCGGGGAACACTGAAGCTTTCTTT	CASMLNRGAGNTEAFF
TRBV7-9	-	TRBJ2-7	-	TGTGCCAGCAGCGACACATGGGCCTACGAGCAGTACTTC	CASSDTWAYEQYF
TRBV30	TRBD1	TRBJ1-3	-	TGTGCCTGGAGTCGACAGGGGTCCGGAAACACCATATATTTT	CAWSRQGSGNTIYF
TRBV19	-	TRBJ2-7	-	TGTGCCAGTAGCCCAGAGGGGGGGTACGAGCAGTACTTC	CASSPEGGYEQYF
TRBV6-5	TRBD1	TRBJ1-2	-	TGTGCCAGCGCACCGGGACAGGGGTATGGCTACACCTTC	CASAPGQGYGYTF
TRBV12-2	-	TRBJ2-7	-	TGTGCAAGTCGCTTAGAAGCGCGACGCCTCTACGAGCAGTACTTC	CASRLEARRLYEQYF
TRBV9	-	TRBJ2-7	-	TGTGCCAGCAGCGTGTCACAGGGCCCCGAGCAGTACTTC	CASSVSQGPEQYF
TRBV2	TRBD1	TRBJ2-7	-	TGTGCCAGCAGGCTAATAGGGACAGTGTACGAGCAGTACTTC	CASRLIGTVYEQYF
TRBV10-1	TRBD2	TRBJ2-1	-	TGCGCCAGCAGTGACCCCGGACTAGCGGGGGGGCTGAATGAGCAGTTCTTC	CASSDPGLAGGLNEQFF
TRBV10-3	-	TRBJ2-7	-	TGTGCCATCAAGGGGGATCACGAGCAGTACTTC	CAIKGDHEQYF
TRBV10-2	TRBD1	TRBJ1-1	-	TGCGCCAGCATTATCGCGACAGGGGGGAACACTGAAGCTTTCTTT	CASIIATGGNTEAFF
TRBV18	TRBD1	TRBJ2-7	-	TGTGCCAGCTCCCTTGTTGGACTCAGGGGGCCTACCTACGAGCAGTACTTC	CASSLVGLRGPTYEQYF
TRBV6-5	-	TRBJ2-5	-	TGTGCCAGCAGTTACTCGATGGGCGGGGAGACCCAGTACTTC	CASSYSMGGETQYF
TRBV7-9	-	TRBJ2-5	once	TGTGCCAGCGAGGAGGGCAGCGGCCCTTTAACCCAGTACTTC	CASEEGSGPLTQYF
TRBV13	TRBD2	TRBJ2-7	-	TGTGCCAGCAGCCCAAAATCTAGCGGGGGATACTCCTACGAGCAGTACTTC	CASSPKSSGGYSYEQYF
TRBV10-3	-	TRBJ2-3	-	TGTGCCATCAGTGGCGTTGACACAGATACGCAGTATTTT	CAISGVDTDTQYF
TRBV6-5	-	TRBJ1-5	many	TGTGCCAGCAGTACCCGGGTTGAAGGGGGTCAGCCCCAGCATTTT	CASSTRVEGGQPQHF
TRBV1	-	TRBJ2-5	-	TGCACCAGAAGCCAGCGGGGTGTGTTGGAAGAGACCCAGTACTTC	CTRSQRGVLEETQYF
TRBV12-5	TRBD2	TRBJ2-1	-	TGTGCTAGTGGTTTGGTTCTAGCGGAGCTCAATGAGCAGTTCTTC	CASGLVLAELNEQFF
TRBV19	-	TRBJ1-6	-	TGTGCCAGTAGTATTAAAACAGCCGGTTCACCCCTCCACTTT	CASSIKTAGSPLHF
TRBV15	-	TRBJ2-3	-	TGTGCCACCAGCAGGGGAACTAGTCTTACGCAGTATTTT	CATSRGTSLTQYF
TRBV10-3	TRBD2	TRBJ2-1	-	TGTGCCAGCCAAGGGAGGGATACCTACAATGAGCAGTTCTTC	CASQGRDTYNEQFF
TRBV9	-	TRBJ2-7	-	TGTGCCAGCAGTTCAGGGGACGGGGCCTACGAGCAGTACTTC	CASSSGDGAYEQYF
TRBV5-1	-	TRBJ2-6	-	TGCGCCAGCCACCGAGCAAGAACTGGGGCCAACGTCCTGACTTTC	CASHRARTGANVLTF
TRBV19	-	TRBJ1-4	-	TGTGCCAGTAGTATCCAGGCAACTAATGAAAAACTGTTTTTT	CASSIQATNEKLFF
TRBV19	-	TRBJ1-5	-	TGTGCCAGTAGGAGGGTCAATCAGCCCCAGCATTTT	CASRRVNQPQHF
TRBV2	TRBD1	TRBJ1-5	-	TGTGCCAGCAGAGTGGACAGGGAGGTCTTGCATTTT	CASRVDREVLHF
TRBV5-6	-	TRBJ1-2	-	TGTGCCAGCAGCCCAGACAGGTACTATGGCTACACCTTC	CASSPDRYYGYTF
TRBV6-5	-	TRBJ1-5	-	TGTGCCAGCAGTAACGGGGGATATAGCAATCAGCCCCAGCATTTT	CASSNGGYSNQPQHF
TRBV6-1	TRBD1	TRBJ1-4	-	TGTGCCAGCAGTGGGGACAGTCGGCAACTGTTTTTT	CASSGDSRQLFF
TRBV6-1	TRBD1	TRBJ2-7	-	TGTGCCAGCAGTGAGACAGGGACGACCTACGAGCAGTACTTC	CASSETGTTYEQYF
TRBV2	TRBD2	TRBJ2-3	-	TGTGCCAGCAGGGTGACTAGCGGGGGTCCAGATACGCAGTATTTT	CASRVTSGGPDTQYF
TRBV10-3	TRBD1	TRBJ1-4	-	TGTGCCATCAGTGAGAACGAGGGGGCGTATGAAAAACTGTTTTTT	CAISENEGAYEKLFF
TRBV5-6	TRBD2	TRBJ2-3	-	TGTGCCAGCAGCGGGGGGTTTAGCGGGGCAGATACGCAGTATTTT	CASSGGFSGADTQYF
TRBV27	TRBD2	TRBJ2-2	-	TGTGCCAGCAGTACGAGACTAGCGGGGGACGGGGAGCTGTTTTTT	CASSTRLAGDGELFF
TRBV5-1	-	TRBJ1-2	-	TGCGCCAGCAGCTTGGAGGGGAAGAAGGGCTATGGCTACACCTTC	CASSLEGKKGYGYTF
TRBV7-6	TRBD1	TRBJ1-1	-	TGTGCCAGCAGCGCCGGGACAGCCTTGAACACTGAAGCTTTCTTT	CASSAGTALNTEAFF
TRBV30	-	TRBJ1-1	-	TGTGCTTCAAAAGTCCGATCTAGCCTGAACACTGAAGCTTTCTTT	CASKVRSSLNTEAFF
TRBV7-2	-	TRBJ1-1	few	TGTGCCAGCAGCTTATGGGGCCCGAACACTGAAGCTTTCTTT	CASSLWGPNTEAFF
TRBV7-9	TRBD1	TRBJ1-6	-	TGTGCCAGCAGCGCAGGGGGGTCCTATAATTCACCCCTCCACTTT	CASSAGGSYNSPLHF
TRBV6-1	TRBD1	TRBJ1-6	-	TGTGCCAGCAGTGCAAAGGGACAGGGAAATAATAATTCACCCCTCCACTTT	CASSAKGQGNNNSPLHF
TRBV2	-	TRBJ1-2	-	TGTGCCAGCAGTGATGGGGGGGCAGGCTATGGCTACACCTTC	CASSDGGAGYGYTF
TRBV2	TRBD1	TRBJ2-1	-	TGTGCCAGCATTCCGGACAGGGCTATTTTCGATGAGCAGTTCTTC	CASIPDRAIFDEQFF
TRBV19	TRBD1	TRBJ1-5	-	TGTGCCAGTAGTAGACAGGGAATGGGCAATCAGCCCCAGCATTTT	CASSRQGMGNQPQHF
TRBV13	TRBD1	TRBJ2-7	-	TGTGCCAGCAGCTCCCGGACAGGACTCTTGGACGGGCAGTACTTC	CASSSRTGLLDGQYF
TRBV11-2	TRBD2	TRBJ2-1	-	TGTACCGTGGGCGGGGGGGCCTACAATGAGCAGTTCTTC	CTVGGGAYNEQFF
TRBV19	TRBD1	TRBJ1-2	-	TGTGCCAGTAGTACCCTCGGACAGGGCTTCGGCTACACCTTC	CASSTLGQGFGYTF
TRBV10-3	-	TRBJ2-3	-	TGTGTCCCTGTCGGGGGGCCGGCAGATACGCAGTATTTT	CVPVGGPADTQYF
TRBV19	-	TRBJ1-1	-	TGTGCCAGTACGCCAGGGAACATGAACACTGAAGCTTTCTTT	CASTPGNMNTEAFF